This TCR beta chain emerged from a study of spatial heterogeneity in lung cancer. At the level of the study: Consistent detection of more beta-chain than alpha-chain sequences was observed. Correlation of TCR transcript counts in tumor regions with a T cell module score from matched bulk RNA-seq was strong. Study-level findings and limits: Within tumors, counts of expanded alpha and beta TCRs tracked tumor mutation counts. Approximate estimated coverage of tumor T cells amounted to about 7% for alpha and 11% to 15% for beta chains.

Using its own MiXCR run on the 5' RACE reads, TCRdb lists one record per CDR3 protein. This sample has 2,000 to 3,000 distinct CDR3 sequences; roughly 1.4% occur once, and the top ten carry 10% to 13%. In this sample, this clonotype is medium-sized. The antigen is unknown. This sample's time point: sample taken at primary tumor resection. Whole RNA from tumor, nontumor lung or frozen PBMC was sequenced unsorted. Germline CDR1 reads SNHLY; CDR2 reads FYNNEI. The CDR3 length is 13 residues. With 4 bases removed from V and 10 bases from J, the gap between germline ends came to 14 bases. This clonotype was obtained from a male donor with early-stage non-small cell lung cancer. Here the sequenced sample was lung tumor tissue, taken at surgery. This sequence joins TRBV2 and TRBJ1-5, with D tentatively TRBD1 (5 bases). CDR3 bases: TGTGCCAGCAGTGTACCGCTCGGGACCCCCCAGCATTTT. It translates to CASSVPLGTPQHF.